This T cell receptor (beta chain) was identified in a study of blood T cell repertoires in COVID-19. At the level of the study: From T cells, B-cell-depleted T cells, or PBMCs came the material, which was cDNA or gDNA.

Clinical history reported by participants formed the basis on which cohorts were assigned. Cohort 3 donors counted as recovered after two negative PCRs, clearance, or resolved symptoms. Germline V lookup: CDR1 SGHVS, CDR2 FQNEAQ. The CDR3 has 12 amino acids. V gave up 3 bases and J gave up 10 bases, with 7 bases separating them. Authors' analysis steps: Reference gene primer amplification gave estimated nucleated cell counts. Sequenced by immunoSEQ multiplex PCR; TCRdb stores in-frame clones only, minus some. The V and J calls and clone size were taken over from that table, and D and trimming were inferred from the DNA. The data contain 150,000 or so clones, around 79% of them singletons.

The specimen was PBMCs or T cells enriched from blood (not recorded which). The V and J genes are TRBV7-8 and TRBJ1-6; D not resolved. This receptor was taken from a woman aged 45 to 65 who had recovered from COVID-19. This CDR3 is CASSFSSSPLHF. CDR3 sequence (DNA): TGTGCCAGCAGCTTTTCGTCCTCACCCCTCCACTTT. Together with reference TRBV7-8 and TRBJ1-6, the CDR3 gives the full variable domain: GAGVSQSPRYKVAKRGQDVALRCDPISGHVSLFWYQQALGQGPEFLTYFQNEAQLDKSGLPSDRFFAERPEGSVSTLKIQRTQQEDSAVYLCASSFSSSPLHFGNGTRLTVT.